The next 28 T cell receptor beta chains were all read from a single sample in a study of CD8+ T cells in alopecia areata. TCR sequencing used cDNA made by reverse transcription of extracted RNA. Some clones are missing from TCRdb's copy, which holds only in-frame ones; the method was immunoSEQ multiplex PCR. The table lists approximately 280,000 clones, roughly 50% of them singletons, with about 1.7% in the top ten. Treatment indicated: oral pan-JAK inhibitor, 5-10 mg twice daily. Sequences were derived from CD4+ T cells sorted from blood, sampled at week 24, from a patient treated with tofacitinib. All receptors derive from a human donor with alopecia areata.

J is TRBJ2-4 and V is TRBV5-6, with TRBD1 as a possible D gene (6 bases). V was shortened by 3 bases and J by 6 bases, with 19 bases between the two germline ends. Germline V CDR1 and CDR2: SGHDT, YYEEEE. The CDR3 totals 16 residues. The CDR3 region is CASSSDSPTITNIQYF. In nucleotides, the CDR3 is TGTGCCAGCAGCTCGGACAGCCCTACTATAACAAACATTCAGTACTTC. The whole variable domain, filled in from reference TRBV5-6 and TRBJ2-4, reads DAGVTQSPTHLIKTRGQQVTLRCSPKSGHDTVSWYQQALGQGPQFIFQYYEEEERQRGNFPDRFSGHQFPNYSSELNVNALLLGDSALYLCASSSDSPTITNIQYFGAGTRLSVL.

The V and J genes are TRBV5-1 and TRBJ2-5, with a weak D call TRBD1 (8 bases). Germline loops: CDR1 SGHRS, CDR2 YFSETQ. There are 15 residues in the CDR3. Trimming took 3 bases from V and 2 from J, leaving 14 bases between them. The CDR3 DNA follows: TGCGCCAGCAGCTACGGACAGGGAGGGCAAGAGACCCAGTACTTC. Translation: CASSYGQGGQETQYF.

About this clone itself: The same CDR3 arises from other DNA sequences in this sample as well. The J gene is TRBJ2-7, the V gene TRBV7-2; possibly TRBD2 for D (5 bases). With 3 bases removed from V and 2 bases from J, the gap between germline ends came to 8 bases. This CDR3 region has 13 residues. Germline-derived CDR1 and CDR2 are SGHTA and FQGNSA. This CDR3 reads CASSLRGTYEQYF. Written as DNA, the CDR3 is TGTGCCAGCAGCTTGCGAGGGACCTACGAGCAGTACTTC.

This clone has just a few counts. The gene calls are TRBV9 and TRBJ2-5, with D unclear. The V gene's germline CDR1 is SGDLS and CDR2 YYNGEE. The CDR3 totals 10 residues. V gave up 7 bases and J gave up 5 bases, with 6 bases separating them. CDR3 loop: CASGSETQYF. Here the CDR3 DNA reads TGTGCCAGCGGTTCGGAGACCCAGTACTTC. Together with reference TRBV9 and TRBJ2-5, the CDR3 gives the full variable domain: DSGVTQTPKHLITATGQRVTLRCSPRSGDLSVYWYQQSLDQGLQFLIQYYNGEERAKGNILERFSAQQFPDLHSELNLSSLELGDSALYFCASGSETQYFGPGTRLLVL.

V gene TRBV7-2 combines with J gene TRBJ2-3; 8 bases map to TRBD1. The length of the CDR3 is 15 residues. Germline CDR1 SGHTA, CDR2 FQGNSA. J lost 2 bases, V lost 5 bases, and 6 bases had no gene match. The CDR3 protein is CASSTGGRLTDTQYF. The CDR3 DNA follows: TGTGCCAGCAGCACAGGGGGAAGACTCACAGATACGCAGTATTTT.

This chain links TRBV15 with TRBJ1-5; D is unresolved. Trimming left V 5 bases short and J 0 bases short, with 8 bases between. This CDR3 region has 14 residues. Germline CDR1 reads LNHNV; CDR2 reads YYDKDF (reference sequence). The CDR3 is CATSLGHSNQPQHF. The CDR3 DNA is TGTGCCACCAGCCTGGGCCATAGCAATCAGCCCCAGCATTTT.

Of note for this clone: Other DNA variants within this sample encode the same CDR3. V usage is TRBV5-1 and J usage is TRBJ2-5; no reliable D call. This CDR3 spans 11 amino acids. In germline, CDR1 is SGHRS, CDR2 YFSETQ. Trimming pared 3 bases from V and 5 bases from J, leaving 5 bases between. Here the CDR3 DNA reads TGCGCCAGCAGCTCCAGGGAGACCCAGTACTTC. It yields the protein CASSSRETQYF.

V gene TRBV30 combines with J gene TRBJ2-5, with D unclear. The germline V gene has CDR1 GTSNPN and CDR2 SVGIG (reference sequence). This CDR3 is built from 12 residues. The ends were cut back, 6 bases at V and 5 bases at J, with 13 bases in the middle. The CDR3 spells CACGLGHETQYF. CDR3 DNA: TGTGCCTGCGGCTTAGGTCATGAGACCCAGTACTTC.

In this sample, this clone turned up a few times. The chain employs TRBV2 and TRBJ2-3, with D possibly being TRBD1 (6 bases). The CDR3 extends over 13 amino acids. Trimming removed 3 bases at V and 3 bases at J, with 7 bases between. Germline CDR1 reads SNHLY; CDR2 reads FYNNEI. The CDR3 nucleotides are TGTGCCAGCAGTGACAGGGGAACAGATACGCAGTATTTT. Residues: CASSDRGTDTQYF.

DNA of the CDR3: TGTGCCATCAGTGTGTGGCACAGGGAGGGGACTGAAGCTTTCTTT. As protein: CAISVWHREGTEAFF. The genes are TRBV10-3 and TRBJ1-1; TRBD1 is a possible D gene (6 bases). This CDR3 contains 15 residues. Germline CDR1 reads ENHRY; CDR2 reads SYGVKD. Trimming removed 4 bases from V and 5 bases from J, with 17 bases in between.

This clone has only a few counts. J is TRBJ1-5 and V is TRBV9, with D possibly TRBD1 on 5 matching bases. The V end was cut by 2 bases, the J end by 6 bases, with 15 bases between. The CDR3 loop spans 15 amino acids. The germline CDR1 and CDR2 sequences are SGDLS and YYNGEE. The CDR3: CASSVSGLSGQPQHF. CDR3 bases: TGTGCCAGCAGCGTTTCAGGGCTGAGCGGTCAGCCCCAGCATTTT.

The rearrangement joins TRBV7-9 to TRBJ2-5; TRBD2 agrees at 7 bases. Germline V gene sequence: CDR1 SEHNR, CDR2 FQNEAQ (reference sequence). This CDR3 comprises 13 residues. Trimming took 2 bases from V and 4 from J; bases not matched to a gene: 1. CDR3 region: CASSLTGGETQYF. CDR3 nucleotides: TGTGCCAGCAGCTTAACGGGGGGAGAGACCCAGTACTTC.

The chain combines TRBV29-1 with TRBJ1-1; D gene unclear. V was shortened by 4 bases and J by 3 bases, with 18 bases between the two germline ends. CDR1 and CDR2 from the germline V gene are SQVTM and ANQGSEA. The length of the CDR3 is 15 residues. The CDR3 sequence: CSVGQLLNRDTEAFF. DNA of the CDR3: TGCAGCGTTGGGCAGCTGCTTAATAGGGACACTGAAGCTTTCTTT. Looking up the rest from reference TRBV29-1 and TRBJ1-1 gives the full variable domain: SAVISQKPSRDICQRGTSLTIQCQVDSQVTMMFWYRQQPGQSLTLIATANQGSEATYESGFVIDKFPISRPNLTFSTLTVSNMSPEDSSIYLCSVGQLLNRDTEAFFGQGTRLTVV.

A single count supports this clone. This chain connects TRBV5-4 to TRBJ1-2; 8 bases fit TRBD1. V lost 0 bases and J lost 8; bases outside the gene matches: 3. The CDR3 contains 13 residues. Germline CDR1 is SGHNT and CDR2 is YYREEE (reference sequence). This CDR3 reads CASSLGQGKGYTF. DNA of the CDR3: TGTGCCAGCAGCTTGGGACAGGGGAAAGGCTACACCTTC.

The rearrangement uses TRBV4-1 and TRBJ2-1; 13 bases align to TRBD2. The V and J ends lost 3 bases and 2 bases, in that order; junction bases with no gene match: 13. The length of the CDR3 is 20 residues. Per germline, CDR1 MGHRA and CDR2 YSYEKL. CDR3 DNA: TGCGCCAGCAGCCAGCCCGGTCGACTAGCGGGGGGCCTAACCTACAATGAGCAGTTCTTC. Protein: CASSQPGRLAGGLTYNEQFF.

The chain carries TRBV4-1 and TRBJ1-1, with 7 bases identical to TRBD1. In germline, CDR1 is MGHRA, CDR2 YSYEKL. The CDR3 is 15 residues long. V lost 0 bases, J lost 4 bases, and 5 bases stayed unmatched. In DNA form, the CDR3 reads TGCGCCAGCAGCCAAGACCACAGGGGAAGCACTGAAGCTTTCTTT. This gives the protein CASSQDHRGSTEAFF.

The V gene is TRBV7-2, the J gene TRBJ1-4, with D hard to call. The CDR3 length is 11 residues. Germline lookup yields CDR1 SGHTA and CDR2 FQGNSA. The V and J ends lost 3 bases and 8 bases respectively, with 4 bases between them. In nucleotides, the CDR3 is TGTGCCAGCAGCTTCGGGGAAAAACTGTTTTTT. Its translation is CASSFGEKLFF. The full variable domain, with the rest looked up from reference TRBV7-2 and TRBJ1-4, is GAGVSQSPSNKVTEKGKDVELRCDPISGHTALYWYRQSLGQGLEFLIYFQGNSAPDKSGLPSDRFSAERTGGSVSTLTIQRTQQEDSAVYLCASSFGEKLFFGSGTQLSVL.

CDR3 bases: TGTGCCAGCAGTTCCGCCCCTACCCAGTACTTC. Its translation is CASSSAPTQYF. V is TRBV6-1 and J is TRBJ2-5; D remains ambiguous. CDR3 length: 11 residues. Germline CDR1 and CDR2: MNHNS and SASEGT. Trimming removed 5 bases from V and 8 bases from J, with 9 bases in between.

The CDR3 DNA reads TGTGCCAGCAGCTTGGCGTCTTCGGCTAGCGGAGGGTGGACCCAGTACTTC. Amino acid sequence: CASSLASSASGGWTQYF. The rearrangement uses TRBV5-4 and TRBJ2-5, with 7 bases identical to TRBD2. CDR3 length: 17 residues. After removal of 0 bases from V and 7 bases from J, the junction contained 15 bases not matched to a gene. Germline V gene sequence: CDR1 SGHNT, CDR2 YYREEE (reference sequence).

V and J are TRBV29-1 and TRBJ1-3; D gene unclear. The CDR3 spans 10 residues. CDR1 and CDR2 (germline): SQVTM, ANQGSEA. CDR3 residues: CSASGNTIYF. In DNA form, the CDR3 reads TGCAGTGCTTCTGGAAACACCATATATTTT.

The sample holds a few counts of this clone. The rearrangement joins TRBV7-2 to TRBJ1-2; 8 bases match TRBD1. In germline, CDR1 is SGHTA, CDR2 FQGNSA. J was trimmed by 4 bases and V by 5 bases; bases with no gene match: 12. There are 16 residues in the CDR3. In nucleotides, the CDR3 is TGTGCCAGCAGCCCGCCCGGGACAGGTGAAACCTATGGCTACACCTTC. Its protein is CASSPPGTGETYGYTF.

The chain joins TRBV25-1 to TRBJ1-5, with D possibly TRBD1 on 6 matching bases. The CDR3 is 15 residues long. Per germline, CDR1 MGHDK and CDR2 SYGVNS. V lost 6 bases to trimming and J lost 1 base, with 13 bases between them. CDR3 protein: CASRPPGQSNQPQHF. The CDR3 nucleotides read TGTGCCAGCAGACCACCGGGACAAAGCAATCAGCCCCAGCATTTT.

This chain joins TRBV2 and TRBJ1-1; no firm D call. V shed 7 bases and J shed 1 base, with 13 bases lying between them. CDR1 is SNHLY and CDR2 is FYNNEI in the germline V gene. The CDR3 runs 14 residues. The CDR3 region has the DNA TGTGCCAGCATCCGGGGAAGGAGGAACACTGAAGCTTTCTTT. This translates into CASIRGRRNTEAFF.

CDR3 sequence reads: CASSEEHTRWGANVLTF. The CDR3 DNA reads as TGTGCCAGCAGTGAAGAGCACACCAGGTGGGGGGCCAACGTCCTGACTTTC. The chain is built from TRBV2 and TRBJ2-6; no reliable D call. Trimming took 1 base from V and 4 from J, leaving 14 bases between them. The germline gives CDR1 SNHLY, CDR2 FYNNEI. The CDR3 loop spans 17 amino acids. Full variable domain (rest looked up from reference TRBV2 and TRBJ2-6): EPEVTQTPSHQVTQMGQEVILRCVPISNHLYFYWYRQILGQKVEFLVSFYNNEISEKSEIFDDQFSVERPDGSNFTLKIRSTKLEDSAMYFCASSEEHTRWGANVLTFGAGSRLTVL.

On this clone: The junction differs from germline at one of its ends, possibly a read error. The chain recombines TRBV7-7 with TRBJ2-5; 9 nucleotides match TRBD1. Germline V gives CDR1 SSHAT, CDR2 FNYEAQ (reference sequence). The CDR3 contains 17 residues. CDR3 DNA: TGTGCTAGCAGCCCTAGATCCGGGACAGGGAGAGGAGAGACCCAGTACTTC. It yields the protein CASSPRSGTGRGETQYF.

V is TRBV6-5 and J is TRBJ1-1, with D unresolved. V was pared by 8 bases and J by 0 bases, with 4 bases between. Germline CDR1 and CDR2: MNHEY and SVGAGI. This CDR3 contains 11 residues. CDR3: CASLMNTEAFF. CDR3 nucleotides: TGTGCCAGCCTCATGAACACTGAAGCTTTCTTT.

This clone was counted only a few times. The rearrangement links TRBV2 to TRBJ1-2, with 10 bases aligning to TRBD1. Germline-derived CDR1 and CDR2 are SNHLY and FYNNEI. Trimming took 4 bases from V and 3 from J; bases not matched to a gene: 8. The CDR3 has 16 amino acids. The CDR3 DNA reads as TGTGCCAGCAGTGCGGGGACAGGGGTTGGCTACTATGGCTACACCTTC. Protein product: CASSAGTGVGYYGYTF.

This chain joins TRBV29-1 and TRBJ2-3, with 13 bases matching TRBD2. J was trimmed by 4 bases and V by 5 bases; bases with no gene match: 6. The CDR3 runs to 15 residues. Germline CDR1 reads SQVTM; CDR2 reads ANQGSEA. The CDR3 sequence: CSVHPGLAGSDTQYF. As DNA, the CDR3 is TGCAGCGTTCATCCGGGACTAGCGGGGTCAGATACGCAGTATTTT.